The rows below give T cell receptor beta chains drawn from one sample of a study of shared clonotypes between healthy human individuals. Here immunoSEQ multiplex PCR was the method, and the copy in TCRdb shows in-frame clones only, minus some. The sample yields around 1.1 million clones, approximately 77% seen once. The sample taken for sequencing was memory CD4+ T cells from PBMCs. The receptors derive from a man between 18 and 35 years old in good health. Some clones in this sample may be carry-over from other donors' samples. Both conserved end residues are part of each CDR3. A D gene is named only where the DNA matches it firmly. A row's size may be missing; if present it is once, few, many or a size class.

V	J	D	size	DNA	CDR3
TRBV7-2	TRBJ2-1	NA	NA	TGTGCCAGCAGCCCGACTAGGAATGAGCAGTTCTTC	CASSPTRNEQFF
TRBV11-2	TRBJ2-5	NA	NA	TGTGCCAGCAGTTTTGCGGAAGAGACCCAGTACTTC	CASSFAEETQYF
TRBV28	TRBJ2-2	TRBD2	NA	TGTGCCAGCAGTCCGTACCTAGCGGGAGCTGGAAAAACCGGGGAGCTGTTTTTT	CASSPYLAGAGKTGELFF
TRBV29-1	TRBJ2-1	NA	NA	TGCAGCGTTGGAGGGTGGTTCGATGAGCAGTTCTTC	CSVGGWFDEQFF
TRBV27	TRBJ1-1	NA	NA	TGTGCCAGCAGTTTAAGGGATGGGGGTCGGCCTGAAGCTTTCTTT	CASSLRDGGRPEAFF
TRBV13	TRBJ2-3	TRBD2	NA	TGTGCCAGCAGCTTCAGCGGGCGGGGGGATACGCAGTATTTT	CASSFSGRGDTQYF
TRBV28	TRBJ2-2	TRBD2	few	TGTGCCAGCAGTTCCGTGGCGGGAGGTATCACCGGGGAGCTGTTTTTT	CASSSVAGGITGELFF
TRBV29-1	TRBJ2-5	NA	NA	TGCAGCGGGGGGGAAGAGACCCAGTACTTC	CSGGEETQYF
TRBV6-1	TRBJ2-3	NA	NA	TGTGCCAGCAGGGTGACAGATACGCAGTATTTT	CASRVTDTQYF
TRBV9	TRBJ2-2	NA	NA	TGTGCCAGCAGCCCCCGTCTCGTCGCCGGGGAGCTGTTTTTT	CASSPRLVAGELFF
TRBV27	TRBJ2-7	NA	many	TGTGCCAGCAGTTCCCAAAACGCCTACGAGCAGTACTTC	CASSSQNAYEQYF
TRBV28	TRBJ2-1	NA	NA	TGTGCCAGCAGTTTGGGGCACCGCAATGAGCAGTTCTTC	CASSLGHRNEQFF
TRBV11-3	TRBJ1-2	NA	once	TGTGCCAGCAGCTTATTGGGCCGGCAGGGTGGCTACACCTTC	CASSLLGRQGGYTF
TRBV2	TRBJ1-1	NA	NA	TGTGCCAGCAGTGAAACGGCAGGGCCAGGTAACACTGAAGCTTTCTTT	CASSETAGPGNTEAFF
TRBV6-6	TRBJ1-5	TRBD1	NA	TGTGCCAGCAGTTACGTTGACAGGGTTAATCAGCCCCAGCATTTT	CASSYVDRVNQPQHF
TRBV9	TRBJ1-4	NA	few	TGTGCCAGCAGCGTAGACGTAACTTCTGAAAAACTGTTTTTT	CASSVDVTSEKLFF
TRBV5-1	TRBJ1-2	NA	NA	TGCGCCAGCAGCTTGGGTGACGGAACCTCCTATGGCTACACCTTC	CASSLGDGTSYGYTF
TRBV5-1	TRBJ1-5	NA	few	TGCGCCAGCAGCTTGGACAGCCCCAATCAGCCCCAGCATTTT	CASSLDSPNQPQHF
TRBV7-9	TRBJ1-5	NA	NA	TGTGCCAGCAGCTTAGACGGGAATCAGCCCCAGCATTTT	CASSLDGNQPQHF
TRBV28	TRBJ2-5	TRBD1	NA	TGTGCCAGCAGAACGACAGGGGGCAGAGAGACCCAGTACTTC	CASRTTGGRETQYF
TRBV18	TRBJ2-4	NA	once	TGTGCCAGCTCCCCAGGTCCCGCGGGGGCCAAAAACATTCAGTACTTC	CASSPGPAGAKNIQYF
TRBV19	TRBJ2-1	TRBD2	NA	TGTGCCAGTAGTGGCGGGAGGTCCTACAATGAGCAGTTCTTC	CASSGGRSYNEQFF
TRBV11-3	TRBJ2-3	NA	NA	TGTGCCAGCAGCCGAGGGAACAGGGCGAGCACAGATACGCAGTATTTT	CASSRGNRASTDTQYF
TRBV18	TRBJ1-4	NA	NA	TGTGCCAGCTCACCACCGGGACACGGAAGAACTAATGAAAAACTGTTTTTT	CASSPPGHGRTNEKLFF
TRBV28	TRBJ1-4	NA	NA	TGTGCCAGCAGTGGAAATGGGGCAACTAATGAAAAACTGTTTTTT	CASSGNGATNEKLFF
TRBV14	TRBJ2-1	NA	once	TGTGCCAGCAGACAATCAAGACAGACACCCGGGAGTGAGCAGTTCTTC	CASRQSRQTPGSEQFF
TRBV2	TRBJ2-3	NA	NA	TGTGCCGGAGAACAGGGAGATACGCAGTATTTT	CAGEQGDTQYF
TRBV4-2	TRBJ1-5	NA	many	TGTGCCAGCAGCCAAGGGGACGGTCAGCCCCAGCATTTT	CASSQGDGQPQHF